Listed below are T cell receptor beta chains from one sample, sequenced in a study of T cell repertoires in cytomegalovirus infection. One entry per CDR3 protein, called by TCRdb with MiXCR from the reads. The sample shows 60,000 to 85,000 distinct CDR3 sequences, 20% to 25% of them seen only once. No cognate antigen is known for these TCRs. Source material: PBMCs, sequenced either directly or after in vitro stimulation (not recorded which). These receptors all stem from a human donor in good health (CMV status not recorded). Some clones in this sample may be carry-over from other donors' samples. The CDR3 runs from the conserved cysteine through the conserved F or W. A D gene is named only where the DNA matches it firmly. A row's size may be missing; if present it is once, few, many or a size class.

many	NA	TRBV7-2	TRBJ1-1	CASSGSLLNTEAFF	TGTGCCAGCAGTGGGTCTCTATTGAACACTGAAGCTTTCTTT
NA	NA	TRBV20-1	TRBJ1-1	CSARDTPVDTEAFF	TGCAGTGCTAGGGACACCCCGGTGGATACTGAAGCTTTCTTT
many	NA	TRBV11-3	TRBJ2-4	CASSLFRGNIQYF	TGTGCCAGCAGCTTGTTTAGGGGAAACATTCAGTACTTC
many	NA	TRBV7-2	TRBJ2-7	CASSLLGWNEQYF	TGTGCCAGCAGCTTATTGGGTTGGAACGAGCAGTACTTC
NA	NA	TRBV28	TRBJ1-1	CASRVPRVAGTEAFF	TGTGCCAGCAGGGTTCCCAGGGTTGCGGGCACTGAAGCTTTCTTT
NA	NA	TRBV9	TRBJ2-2	CASSVGEGHYTGELFF	TGTGCCAGCAGCGTAGGAGAGGGACACTACACCGGGGAGCTGTTTTTT
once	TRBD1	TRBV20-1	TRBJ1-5	CSAVWTGSPEQPQHF	TGCAGTGCTGTATGGACAGGGAGCCCTGAACAGCCCCAGCATTTT
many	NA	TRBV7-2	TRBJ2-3	CASSTADTQYF	TGTGCCAGCAGCACCGCAGATACGCAGTATTTT
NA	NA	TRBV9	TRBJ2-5	CASSGTRQETQYF	TGTGCCAGCAGCGGAACTAGGCAAGAGACCCAGTACTTC
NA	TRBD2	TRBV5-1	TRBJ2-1	CASSFPRLAGDNEQFF	TGCGCCAGCAGCTTCCCCCGGCTAGCGGGAGACAATGAGCAGTTCTTC
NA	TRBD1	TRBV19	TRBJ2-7	CASRGQGSPSYEQYF	TGTGCCAGTCGCGGACAGGGGAGTCCTTCCTACGAGCAGTACTTC
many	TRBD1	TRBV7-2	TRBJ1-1	CASSHGQGYTEAFF	TGTGCCAGCAGTCATGGACAGGGGTACACTGAAGCTTTCTTT
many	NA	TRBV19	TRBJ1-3	CASSPKGISGNTIYF	TGTGCCAGTAGTCCGAAGGGGATTTCTGGAAACACCATATATTTT
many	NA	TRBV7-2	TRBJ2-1	CASSLGVGSYNEQFF	TGTGCCAGCAGCTTAGGCGTCGGTAGTTACAATGAGCAGTTCTTC
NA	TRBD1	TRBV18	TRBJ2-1	CASSPRQGFHNEQFF	TGTGCCAGCTCACCACGACAGGGGTTCCACAATGAGCAGTTCTTC
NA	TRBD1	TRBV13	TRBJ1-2	CASSARGRMGNYGYTF	TGTGCCAGCAGCGCCAGGGGGCGAATGGGTAACTATGGCTACACCTTC
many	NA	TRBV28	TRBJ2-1	CASSLGRDNEQFF	TGTGCCAGCAGTTTAGGCAGGGACAATGAGCAGTTCTTC
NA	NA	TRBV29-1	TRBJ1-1	CSADMGGMNTEAFF	TGCAGCGCGGATATGGGAGGCATGAACACTGAAGCTTTCTTT
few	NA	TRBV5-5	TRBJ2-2	CASSQEGGGRTGELFF	TGTGCCAGCAGCCAGGAGGGAGGAGGACGGACCGGGGAGCTGTTTTTT
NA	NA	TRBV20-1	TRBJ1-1	CSARARGLRNTEAFF	TGCAGTGCTAGAGCGCGTGGACTCAGGAACACTGAAGCTTTCTTT
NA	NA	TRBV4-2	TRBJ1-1	CASSQDGEEFAEAFF	TGTGCCAGCAGCCAAGACGGGGAGGAATTCGCTGAAGCTTTCTTT
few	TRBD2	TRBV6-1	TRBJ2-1	CASSKTSGQEGNEQFF	TGTGCCAGCAGCAAAACTAGCGGGCAGGAGGGCAATGAGCAGTTCTTC
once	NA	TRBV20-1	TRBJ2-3	CSASGGAEDTQYF	TGCAGTGCTAGCGGCGGGGCCGAAGATACGCAGTATTTT
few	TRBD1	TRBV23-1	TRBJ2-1	CASSQGTVDNEQFF	TGCGCCAGCAGTCAAGGGACAGTCGACAATGAGCAGTTCTTC
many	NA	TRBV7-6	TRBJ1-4	CASSPRVGATNEKLFF	TGTGCCAGCAGCCCCAGGGTAGGAGCAACTAATGAAAAACTGTTTTTT
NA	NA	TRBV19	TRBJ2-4	CASSIGWDTLVAKNIQYF	TGTGCCAGTAGTATAGGGTGGGACACCCTAGTAGCCAAAAACATTCAGTACTTC
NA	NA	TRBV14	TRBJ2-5	CASSLNRYQGGRETQYF	TGTGCCAGCAGTCTTAATAGGTATCAGGGGGGACGAGAGACCCAGTACTTC
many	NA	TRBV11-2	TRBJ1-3	CASSYWEKGNTIYF	TGTGCCAGCAGCTATTGGGAAAAAGGAAACACCATATATTTT
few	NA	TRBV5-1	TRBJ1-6	CASSLDGLGHSNSPLHF	TGCGCCAGCAGCTTGGATGGGCTGGGACACAGCAATTCACCCCTCCACTTT
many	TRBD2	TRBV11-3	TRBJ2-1	CASSPRTSGGGGNEQFF	TGTGCCAGCAGCCCGCGGACTAGCGGGGGTGGCGGCAATGAGCAGTTCTTC
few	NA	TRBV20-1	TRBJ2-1	CSASGDSIPGEQFF	TGCAGTGCTAGCGGGGACTCGATCCCAGGTGAGCAGTTCTTC
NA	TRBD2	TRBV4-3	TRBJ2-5	CASSQGSRAGGEETQYF	TGCGCCAGCAGCCAAGGGTCCCGGGCGGGAGGCGAGGAGACCCAGTACTTC
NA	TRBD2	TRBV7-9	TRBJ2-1	CASSQGLAGGPRSYNEQFF	TGTGCCAGCAGCCAAGGGTTAGCGGGAGGGCCTAGATCCTACAATGAGCAGTTCTTC
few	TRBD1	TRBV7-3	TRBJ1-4	CASSLRTGEKLFF	TGTGCCAGCAGCTTAAGGACAGGGGAGAAACTGTTTTTT
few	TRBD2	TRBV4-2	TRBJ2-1	CASSQEGLAVWDEQFF	TGTGCCAGCAGCCAAGAGGGACTAGCGGTTTGGGATGAGCAGTTCTTC
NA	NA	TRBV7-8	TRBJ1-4	CASSRGFSEGKLFF	TGTGCCAGCAGCAGAGGATTCTCGGAGGGAAAACTGTTTTTT
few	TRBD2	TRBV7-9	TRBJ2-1	CASSLVGLAASSYNEQFF	TGTGCCAGCAGCTTAGTTGGACTAGCCGCCAGCTCCTACAATGAGCAGTTCTTC
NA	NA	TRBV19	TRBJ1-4	CASGLTGRFSGLFF	TGTGCCAGTGGCTTGACAGGTCGGTTTTCGGGACTGTTTTTT
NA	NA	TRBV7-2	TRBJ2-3	CASSLALWAGPDTQYF	TGTGCCAGCAGCTTAGCCTTGTGGGCGGGACCAGATACGCAGTATTTT
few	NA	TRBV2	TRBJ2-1	CASSADNEQFF	TGTGCCAGCAGTGCGGACAATGAGCAGTTCTTC
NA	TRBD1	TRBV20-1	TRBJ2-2	CSARVQGASGELFF	TGCAGTGCTAGAGTGCAGGGGGCGAGCGGGGAGCTGTTTTTT
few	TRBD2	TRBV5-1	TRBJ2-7	CASNRRLAGGYEQYF	TGCGCCAGCAATAGGAGACTAGCGGGAGGCTACGAGCAGTACTTC
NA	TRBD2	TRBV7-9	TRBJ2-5	CASSPGRALKETQYF	TGTGCCAGCAGCCCCGGGAGGGCACTAAAAGAGACCCAGTACTTC
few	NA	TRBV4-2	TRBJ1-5	CASSQKLAVGGSNQPQHF	TGTGCCAGCAGCCAAAAACTTGCGGTAGGGGGGAGCAATCAGCCCCAGCATTTT
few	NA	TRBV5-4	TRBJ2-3	CASRRGTYNTDTQYF	TGTGCCAGCAGACGGGGGACGTACAACACAGATACGCAGTATTTT
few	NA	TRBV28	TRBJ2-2	CASSSFTGRDTGELFF	TGTGCCAGCAGTTCGTTTACAGGGCGGGACACCGGGGAGCTGTTTTTT
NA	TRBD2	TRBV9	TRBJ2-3	CASSVSGTDTQYF	TGTGCCAGCAGCGTCAGCGGGACCGATACGCAGTATTTT